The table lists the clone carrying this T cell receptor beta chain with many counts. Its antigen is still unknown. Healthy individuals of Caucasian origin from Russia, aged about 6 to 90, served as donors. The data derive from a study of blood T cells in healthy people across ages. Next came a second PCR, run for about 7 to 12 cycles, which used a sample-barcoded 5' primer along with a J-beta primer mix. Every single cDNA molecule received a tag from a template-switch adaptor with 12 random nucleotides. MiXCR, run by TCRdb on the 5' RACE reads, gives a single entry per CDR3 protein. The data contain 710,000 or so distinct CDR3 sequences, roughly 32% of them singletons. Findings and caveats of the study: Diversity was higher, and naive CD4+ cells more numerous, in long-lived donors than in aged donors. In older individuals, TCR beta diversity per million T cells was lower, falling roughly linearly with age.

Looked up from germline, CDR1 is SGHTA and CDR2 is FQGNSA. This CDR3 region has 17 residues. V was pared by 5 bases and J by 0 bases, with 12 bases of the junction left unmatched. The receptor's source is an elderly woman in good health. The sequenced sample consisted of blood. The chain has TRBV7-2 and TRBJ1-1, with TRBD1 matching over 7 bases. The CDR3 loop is CASSQRPTGMMNTEAFF. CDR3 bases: TGTGCCAGCAGCCAAAGACCGACAGGGATGATGAACACTGAAGCTTTCTTT.